What follows are 32 T cell receptor beta chains derived from one specimen sequenced in a study of a mutant IDH1 vaccine in newly diagnosed glioma. These TCRs' antigens remain unknown. Time point here: week 35, safety follow-up. Every single dose of the vaccine, 300 ug of mutant IDH1 20-mer peptide, came with topical imiquimod. Produced via immunoSEQ multiplex PCR; TCRdb's table is partial and in-frame only. This table holds fewer than 70,000 clones, around 90% found once. Here the sequenced sample was PBMCs, taken from a glioma patient whose treatment included an IDH1 peptide vaccine. The receptors originated from a man under 40 with glioma.

The rearrangement uses TRBV4-2 and TRBJ2-1; the D call may be TRBD1 or TRBD2 (6 bases each). V lost 1 base, J lost 0 bases, and 13 bases lay in between. The germline V gene has CDR1 LGHNA and CDR2 YNFKEQ. The CDR3 is 17 amino acids. CDR3 sequence reads: CASSQVSGGSSYNEQFF. The CDR3 DNA reads as TGTGCCAGCAGCCAAGTTTCCGGGGGCAGCTCCTACAATGAGCAGTTCTTC.

The chain couples TRBV5-6 to TRBJ1-3; 9 bases match TRBD1. This CDR3 region has 14 residues. Germline CDR1 and CDR2: SGHDT and YYEEEE. Germline trimming cut 4 bases from V and 4 bases from J; bases unmatched to any gene: 3. In DNA form, the CDR3 reads TGTGCCAGCAGCGGGGGACAGGGAGGAAACACCATATATTTT. Its protein is CASSGGQGGNTIYF.

This clone is a singleton in its sample. Written as DNA, the CDR3 is TGCGCCAGCAGCTTGGATCGATTCACAGATACGCAGTATTTT. Translated, it gives CASSLDRFTDTQYF. The rearrangement links TRBV5-1 to TRBJ2-3; D is ambiguous. CDR1 is SGHRS and CDR2 is YFSETQ in the germline V gene. Trimming left V 0 bases short and J 2 bases short, with 7 bases between. There are 14 residues in the CDR3.

This clone has a handful of counts. The rearrangement links TRBV21-1 to TRBJ1-5. TRBV21-1 is a pseudogene locus. The CDR3 totals 14 residues. CDR3 amino acids: CASSKDSHNQPQHF. CDR3 nucleotide sequence: TGTGCCAGCAGCAAGGATAGTCACAATCAGCCCCAGCATTTT.

V gene TRBV2 combines with J gene TRBJ2-7, with 14 bases lining up with TRBD2. The CDR3 is 14 amino acids. The trim removed 6 bases at V and 7 bases at J, leaving 5 bases unmatched. Germline V gene sequence: CDR1 SNHLY, CDR2 FYNNEI. CDR3 amino acids: CASSIGTSGREQYF. As DNA, the CDR3 is TGTGCCAGCAGCATAGGGACTAGCGGGAGAGAGCAGTACTTC.

This chain connects TRBV27 to TRBJ2-7; possible D gene TRBD2, 8 bases. Germline V gives CDR1 MNHEY, CDR2 SMNVEV (reference sequence). The V gene lost 5 bases and the J gene lost 1 base, with 15 bases spanning the gap. The CDR3 sequence is 15 residues long. This CDR3 is CASSREGAASYEQYF. The CDR3 DNA reads TGTGCCAGCAGTCGGGAGGGGGCGGCTTCCTACGAGCAGTACTTC.

The sample holds a few counts of this clone. This sequence joins TRBV5-4 and TRBJ1-4, with 9 bases lining up with TRBD1. V shed 4 bases, J shed 6 bases, and the junction held 4 bases outside the gene matches. Germline CDR1 SGHNT, CDR2 YYREEE (reference sequence). The CDR3 is made up of 14 amino acids. The CDR3 DNA is TGTGCCAGCAGCAGGACAGGGGTGGATGAAAAACTGTTTTTT. This gives the protein CASSRTGVDEKLFF.

This clone was counted only a few times. This rearrangement joins TRBV30 to TRBJ1-3; 7 nucleotides line up with TRBD1. The CDR3 spans 11 residues. V lost 7 bases, J lost 10 bases, and 7 bases stayed unmatched. Germline-derived CDR1 and CDR2 are GTSNPN and SVGIG (reference sequence). The CDR3 reads CAYRDSLTIYF. DNA for the CDR3: TGTGCCTACCGGGACAGCTTGACCATATATTTT. The full variable domain, completed using reference TRBV30 and TRBJ1-3, is SQTIHQWPATLVQPVGSPLSLECTVEGTSNPNLYWYRQAAGRGLQLLFYSVGIGQISSEVPQNLSASRPQDRQFILSSKKLLLSDSGFYLCAYRDSLTIYFGEGSWLTVV.

This sequence joins TRBV19 and TRBJ1-1; tentatively, D is TRBD1 (5 bases). Per the germline V gene, CDR1 is LNHDA and CDR2 is SQIVND (reference sequence). V dropped 6 bases and J dropped 2 bases, with 10 bases sitting between them. The CDR3 length is 13 residues. Here the CDR3 reads CASRGVENTEAFF. CDR3 bases: TGTGCCAGTAGGGGGGTCGAAAACACTGAAGCTTTCTTT.

The genes are TRBV9 and TRBJ2-1, with D maybe TRBD1 (5 bases). CDR3 length: 13 residues. Germline-derived CDR1 and CDR2 are SGDLS and YYNGEE. V lost 2 bases, J lost 4 bases, and 7 bases lay in between. The CDR3, as DNA: TGTGCCAGCAGCGTTCGACAGTACAATGAGCAGTTCTTC. Protein sequence: CASSVRQYNEQFF.

This sequence joins TRBV4-1 and TRBJ2-5; D remains ambiguous. The germline gives CDR1 MGHRA, CDR2 YSYEKL. Between the trimmed V and J ends, which lost 1 base and 2 bases, there was a span of 23 bases. The CDR3 is made up of 19 amino acids. The CDR3 spells CASSQVWVRFLRRQETQYF. CDR3 bases: TGCGCCAGCAGCCAAGTATGGGTACGGTTTCTCCGTCGACAAGAGACCCAGTACTTC.

This clone was seen once. The gene calls are TRBV9 and TRBJ1-2, with D unclear. The CDR3 totals 12 residues. The ends were cut back, 0 bases at V and 5 bases at J, with 5 bases in the middle. CDR1 and CDR2 from the germline V gene are SGDLS and YYNGEE. The CDR3 bases are TGTGCCAGCAGCGTAGGCGGTTATGGCTACACCTTC. Protein sequence: CASSVGGYGYTF.

CDR3 in amino acids: CASSAGDSSYEQYF. The CDR3 bases are TGTGCCAGCAGCGCGGGGGACAGCTCCTACGAGCAGTACTTC. The chain links TRBV9 to TRBJ2-5; TRBD1 is a possible D gene (7 bases). The J call is uncertain, as TRBJ2-7 better fits the DNA end. Germline assignment: CDR1 SGDLS and CDR2 YYNGEE. The CDR3 totals 14 residues.

V is TRBV30 and J is TRBJ1-2; no clear D gene. V dropped 3 bases and J dropped 7 bases, with 15 bases sitting between them. The CDR3 loop spans 13 amino acids. Germline CDR1 GTSNPN, CDR2 SVGIG (reference sequence). The CDR3 DNA follows: TGTGCCTGGAGCATCGGCGGCCAGTTTGGCTACACCTTC. Translation: CAWSIGGQFGYTF.

V is TRBV29-1 and J is TRBJ2-7; 11 bases agree with TRBD1. V lost 6 bases to trimming and J lost 3 bases; unmatched junction nucleotides: 13. The germline CDR1 and CDR2 sequences are SQVTM and ANQGSEA. This CDR3 contains 16 residues. The CDR3 DNA reads TGCAGCGTATACCGGACAGGGGGCTACAATAGCTACGAGCAGTACTTC. It yields the protein CSVYRTGGYNSYEQYF.

The chain is built from TRBV5-4 and TRBJ1-3; no definite D call. V was trimmed by 0 bases and J by 0 bases, leaving 4 bases between them. Germline assignment: CDR1 SGHNT and CDR2 YYREEE (reference sequence). The CDR3 consists of 14 residues. For the CDR3, the DNA is TGTGCCAGCAGCTTGGCCAGCTCTGGAAACACCATATATTTT. This translates into CASSLASSGNTIYF.

The CDR3, as DNA: TGTGCCACCAGCAGAGGTTTGGGGACGGGTAACACCGGGGAGCTGTTTTTT. It encodes CATSRGLGTGNTGELFF. This chain links TRBV15 with TRBJ2-2; D assignment may be TRBD1 or TRBD2 (5 bases each). With 1 base removed from V and 2 bases from J, the gap between germline ends came to 14 bases. This CDR3 comprises 17 residues. In germline, CDR1 is LNHNV, CDR2 YYDKDF (reference sequence).

A single count supports this clone. This chain joins TRBV27 and TRBJ2-3, with a weak D call TRBD1 (6 bases). Looked up from germline, CDR1 is MNHEY and CDR2 is SMNVEV (reference sequence). The length of the CDR3 is 15 residues. Trimming shortened V by 2 bases and J by 2 bases, and 11 bases separated the two germline ends. The CDR3 reads CASSLRAGATDTQYF. CDR3 in DNA: TGTGCCAGCAGTTTAAGGGCAGGGGCCACAGATACGCAGTATTTT.

The chain has TRBV28 and TRBJ1-5; D is ambiguous. Per germline, CDR1 MDHEN and CDR2 SYDVKM. Trimming left V 7 bases short and J 5 bases short, with 9 bases between. The CDR3 is 12 amino acids. CDR3 in amino acids: CASTCSHQPQHF. CDR3 DNA: TGTGCCAGCACCTGCTCCCATCAGCCCCAGCATTTT.

The chain joins TRBV27 to TRBJ1-5; TRBD1 is a possible D gene (6 bases). The CDR3 is made up of 14 amino acids. V was clipped by 6 bases and J by 6 bases, with 15 bases between them. Germline CDR1 is MNHEY and CDR2 is SMNVEV (reference sequence). The CDR3 nucleotides read TGTGCCAGCAGCCGTACAGGGCCCCGTCAGCCCCAGCATTTT. It translates to CASSRTGPRQPQHF.

The genes are TRBV11-2 and TRBJ2-1; D tentatively reads TRBD1 or TRBD2 (5 bases each). The CDR3 is made up of 18 amino acids. V was shortened by 1 base and J by 4 bases, with 20 bases between the two germline ends. Per the germline V gene, CDR1 is SGHAT and CDR2 is FQNNGV. The CDR3 loop reads CASSLAWPGNRPYNEQFF. DNA of the CDR3: TGTGCCAGCAGCTTAGCCTGGCCCGGGAACAGGCCTTACAATGAGCAGTTCTTC.

This clone was observed once. The chain links TRBV6-6 to TRBJ2-2; D might be TRBD1 (5 bases). The V and J ends lost 1 base and 7 bases respectively, with 10 bases between them. The CDR3 consists of 14 residues. Germline lookup yields CDR1 MNHNY and CDR2 SVGAGI (reference sequence). For the CDR3, the DNA is TGTGCCAGCAGTTACTGGCCTAGGGGCGGGGAGCTGTTTTTT. This sequence encodes CASSYWPRGGELFF.

The count of this clone is one. CDR3 nucleotides: TGTGCCAGCTCACCCGTGGGACAGTCCTACGAGCAGTACTTC. This gives the protein CASSPVGQSYEQYF. The rearrangement joins TRBV18 to TRBJ2-7; TRBD1 agrees at 7 bases. Germline CDR1 and CDR2: KGHSH and LQKENI. CDR3 length: 14 amino acids. The V and J ends lost 3 bases and 1 base, in that order; junction bases with no gene match: 3.

The rearrangement uses TRBV27 and TRBJ2-7; D tentatively fits TRBD1 or TRBD2 (6 bases each). The germline V gene has CDR1 MNHEY and CDR2 SMNVEV (reference sequence). The CDR3 is made up of 15 amino acids. V lost 4 bases to trimming and J lost 0 bases, with 13 bases between them. The DNA for the CDR3 is TGTGCCAGCAGTTCGGGGGCGTACCTCTCCTACGAGCAGTACTTC. Translated, it gives CASSSGAYLSYEQYF.

The CDR3 sequence is CASSPPTTSGGVYEQYF. The CDR3 DNA is TGTGCCAGCAGCCCGCCTACAACTAGCGGGGGGGTCTACGAGCAGTACTTC. The chain is built from TRBV28 and TRBJ2-7; TRBD2 matches 13 bases. CDR3 length equals 17 residues. After removal of 6 bases from V and 3 bases from J, the junction contained 11 bases not matched to a gene. Germline CDR1 and CDR2: MDHEN and SYDVKM.

The genes are TRBV7-2 and TRBJ1-1; no firm D call. The CDR3 consists of 13 residues. V lost 2 bases and J 3 bases, leaving 7 bases between the germline ends. CDR1 and CDR2 from the germline V gene are SGHTA and FQGNSA. Here the CDR3 DNA reads TGTGCCAGCAGCTTAATGAGGGACACTGAAGCTTTCTTT. Translated: CASSLMRDTEAFF.

The chain combines TRBV16 with TRBJ1-5; 8 bases are shared with TRBD1. V dropped 0 bases and J dropped 0; count of bases not matched to a gene: 7. The CDR3 loop spans 18 amino acids. Germline values: CDR1 KGHSY, CDR2 FQNENV. CDR3 nucleotide sequence: TGTGCCAGCAGCCAATCTAGTGGACAGGGCTATAGCAATCAGCCCCAGCATTTT. This encodes CASSQSSGQGYSNQPQHF. The whole variable domain, filled in from reference TRBV16 and TRBJ1-5, reads GEEVAQTPKHLVRGEGQKAKLYCAPIKGHSYVFWYQQVLKNEFKFLISFQNENVFDETGMPKERFSAKCLPNSPCSLEIQATKLEDSAVYFCASSQSSGQGYSNQPQHFGDGTRLSIL.

The chain employs TRBV27 and TRBJ2-3, with a possible D match to TRBD2 (6 bases). Germline V gene data show CDR1 as MNHEY and CDR2 as SMNVEV (reference sequence). Trimming shortened V by 3 bases and J by 2 bases, and 9 bases separated the two germline ends. The CDR3 extends over 14 amino acids. The CDR3 sequence is CASSFAGFTDTQYF. CDR3 nucleotide sequence: TGTGCCAGCAGTTTCGCGGGGTTCACAGATACGCAGTATTTT.

The CDR3 sequence: CASSIGRVRNTGELFF. The CDR3 nucleotides are TGTGCCAGTAGTATAGGCAGGGTGAGGAACACCGGGGAGCTGTTTTTT. The chain couples TRBV19 to TRBJ2-2; D is perhaps TRBD1 (5 bases). With 1 base removed from V and 1 base from J, the gap between germline ends came to 10 bases. The CDR3 consists of 16 residues. The germline V gene has CDR1 LNHDA and CDR2 SQIVND (reference sequence).

The chain combines TRBV10-3 with TRBJ1-4, with D maybe TRBD1 (5 bases). The V gene's germline CDR1 is ENHRY and CDR2 SYGVKD. The length of the CDR3 is 12 residues. Trimming stripped 8 bases from V and 8 bases from J, with 12 bases between. The CDR3 loop is CAIARTQEKLFF. CDR3 nucleotide sequence: TGTGCCATCGCCAGGACACAAGAAAAACTGTTTTTT.

The sample holds one count of this clone. CDR3 in DNA: TGCAGCGGTTACAGGGGGCCGAATGAAAAACTGTTTTTT. Its translation is CSGYRGPNEKLFF. The chain employs TRBV29-1 and TRBJ1-4, with TRBD1 identical over 9 bases. This CDR3 contains 13 residues. Per germline, CDR1 SQVTM and CDR2 ANQGSEA. V trimming: 7 bases; J trimming: 5 bases; junction bases outside the gene matches: 5.

The rearrangement joins TRBV2 to TRBJ1-2; D remains unclear. Trimming shortened V by 4 bases and J by 1 base, and 10 bases separated the two germline ends. Germline V gives CDR1 SNHLY, CDR2 FYNNEI. CDR3 length equals 14 residues. The DNA for the CDR3 is TGTGCCAGCAGTGTTAACGGAGATAACTATGGCTACACCTTC. Translation gives CASSVNGDNYGYTF.